This TCR beta chain is from a study of blood T cell repertoires in COVID-19. Across the study: Samples of COVID-19 (acute and convalescent) were obtained from the United States, Italy and Spain. In each case, the material was cDNA or gDNA derived from T cells, B-cell-depleted T cells, or PBMCs.

Germline values: CDR1 MDHEN, CDR2 SYDVKM. The CDR3 is 16 residues long. With V trimmed by 5 bases and J by 3 bases, 8 bases remained unmatched. Patients of the Seattle cohort, enrolled during active infection, were followed longitudinally. Authors' processing steps: Nucleated cell number was recorded as an estimate derived from reference gene primer amplification. Assay used: immunoSEQ multiplex PCR; TCRdb lists only in-frame clones, some missing. That table is the source of V, J and clone size, and D and trimming were worked out from the DNA. The repertoire holds 270,000 or so clones, with 84% as singletons.

The sequencing input was peripheral blood. This TCR came from a human donor with COVID-19, enrolled during active disease. The donor label of this sample is uncertain. The chain recombines TRBV28 with TRBJ2-1, with 9 bases that match TRBD1. The CDR3 DNA is TGTGCCAGCAGTCCTTACGGGACAGGGCTCTACAATGAGCAGTTCTTC. The encoded protein is CASSPYGTGLYNEQFF.